This T cell receptor (beta chain) was documented in a study of siplizumab effects on memory and regulatory T cells. Whole-study findings and limits: Mappable alloreactive CD4+ clones came from Treg cells about 66% of the time on average with siplizumab, against roughly 27% in controls. Unstimulated subset assignment was obtained for only a minor fraction of alloreactive clones. The authors could not assign a naive or memory phenotype to roughly 75-97% of proliferating CD4+ or CD8+ clones. Under siplizumab, alloreactive sequences traced to unstimulated CD4+ memory cells were significantly reduced.

TCRdb keeps only in-frame clones here, not all; method: immunoSEQ multiplex PCR. The table includes about 64,000 clones, roughly 96% detected once. The CDR3 runs to 14 residues. Trimming removed 0 bases from V and 5 bases from J, with 12 bases in between. From germline, CDR1 is SGDLS and CDR2 YYNGEE. Points on this clone: No antigen is known for it.

This chain uses TRBV9 with TRBJ2-7; maybe TRBD1 (5 bases). Sequencing was done on a sample of naive CD8+ T cells sorted from blood. The TCR comes from a human donor in good health. The CDR3, as DNA: TGTGCCAGCAGCGTAGAGGGGATATCGGACGAGCAGTACTTC. Protein: CASSVEGISDEQYF.